This T cell receptor beta chain was documented in a study of Ad26.COV2.S vaccination and SARS-CoV-2 variants. Only in-frame clones appear in the TCRdb table, and some are missing; sequencing was by immunoSEQ multiplex PCR. The sample holds about 460,000 clones; roughly nine tenths are singletons and the top ten take 1.5% to 2%. Germline CDR1 is LNHDA and CDR2 is SQIVND (reference sequence). This CDR3 has 14 residues. The ends were cut back, 7 bases at V and 7 bases at J, with 14 bases in the middle. Treatment reported: around 19 received Ad26.COV2.S at low or high dose, single or two shots; roughly five received placebo; per-sample allocation not given. Samples analyzed were those drawn on day 63 after the first vaccine or placebo injection.

This sequence was found in a person between 18 and 65 years old who received the Ad26.COV2.S COVID-19 vaccine or a placebo. The chain is built from TRBV19 and TRBJ1-6; no reliable D call. Sequences were derived from peripheral blood, sampled in a trial of Ad26.COV2.S vaccine versus placebo. The CDR3 here is CASIGKGNNSPLHF. CDR3 coding DNA: TGTGCCAGTATTGGGAAGGGAAACAATTCACCCCTCCACTTT. The whole variable domain, filled in from reference TRBV19 and TRBJ1-6, reads DGGITQSPKYLFRKEGQNVTLSCEQNLNHDAMYWYRQDPGQGLRLIYYSQIVNDFQKGDIAEGYSVSREKKESFPLTVTSAQKNPTAFYLCASIGKGNNSPLHFGNGTRLTVT.